This TCR beta chain was documented in a study of blood T cell repertoires in COVID-19. Overall study context: From T cells, B-cell-depleted T cells, or PBMCs came the material, which was cDNA or gDNA.

Methods used by the authors: Amplification of reference gene primers was used by the study to estimate nucleated cell counts. Using immunoSEQ multiplex PCR, the repertoire was profiled, and TCRdb retains in-frame clones only, with some absent. D and trimming come from the DNA, and the V and J calls and clone size come from that table. The sample has under 350,000 clones; around 89% are singletons. J lost 3 bases, V lost 2 bases, and 11 bases had no gene match. The CDR3 length is 17 residues. Per the germline V gene, CDR1 is LGHNT and CDR2 is FRNRAP. The clonotype originates from a man in his forties with acute or convalescent COVID-19. Sequencing input: peripheral blood. V is TRBV12-5 and J is TRBJ2-3, with 7 nucleotides matching TRBD2. CDR3 nucleotides: TGTGCTAGTGGTTTGTTTCTTACTAGCGTCGGAACAGATACGCAGTATTTT. Its translation is CASGLFLTSVGTDTQYF.